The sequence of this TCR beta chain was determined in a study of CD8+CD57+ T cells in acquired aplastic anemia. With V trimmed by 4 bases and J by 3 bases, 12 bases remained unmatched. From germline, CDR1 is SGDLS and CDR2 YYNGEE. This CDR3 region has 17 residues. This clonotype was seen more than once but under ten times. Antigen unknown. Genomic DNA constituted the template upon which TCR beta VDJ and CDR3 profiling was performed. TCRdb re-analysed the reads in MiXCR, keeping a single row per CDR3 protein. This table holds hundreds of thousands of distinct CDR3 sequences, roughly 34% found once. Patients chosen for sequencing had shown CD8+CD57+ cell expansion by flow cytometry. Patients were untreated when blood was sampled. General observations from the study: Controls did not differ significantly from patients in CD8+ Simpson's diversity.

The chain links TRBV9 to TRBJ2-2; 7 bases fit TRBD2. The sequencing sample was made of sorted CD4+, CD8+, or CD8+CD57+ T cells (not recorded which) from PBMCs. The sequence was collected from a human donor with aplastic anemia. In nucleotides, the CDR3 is TGTGCCAGCAGCCAAGTAATCGGGGGAGGGTACACCGGGGAGCTGTTTTTT. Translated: CASSQVIGGGYTGELFF.